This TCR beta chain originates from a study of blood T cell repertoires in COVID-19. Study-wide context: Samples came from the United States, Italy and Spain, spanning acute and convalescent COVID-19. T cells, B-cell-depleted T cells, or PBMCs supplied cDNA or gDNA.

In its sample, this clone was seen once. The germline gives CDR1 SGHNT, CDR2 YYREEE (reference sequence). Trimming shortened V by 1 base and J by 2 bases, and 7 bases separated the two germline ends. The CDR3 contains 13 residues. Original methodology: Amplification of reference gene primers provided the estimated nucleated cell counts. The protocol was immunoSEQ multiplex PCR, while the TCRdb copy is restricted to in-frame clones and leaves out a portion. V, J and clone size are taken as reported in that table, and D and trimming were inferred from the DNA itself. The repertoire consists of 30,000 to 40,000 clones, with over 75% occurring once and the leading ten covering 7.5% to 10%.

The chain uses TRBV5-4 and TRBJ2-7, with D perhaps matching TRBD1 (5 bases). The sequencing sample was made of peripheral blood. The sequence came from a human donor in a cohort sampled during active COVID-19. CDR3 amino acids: CASSLQGTYEQYF. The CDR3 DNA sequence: TGTGCCAGCAGCTTGCAGGGAACCTACGAGCAGTACTTC.